A selection of T cell receptor beta chains follows, all from one sample in a study of human T cells and chemical hapten exposure. TCRdb independently ran MiXCR on the RACE reads; one entry per CDR3 protein. The sample lists some 45,000 distinct CDR3 sequences, around 12% occurring once. This sample comprised whole blood, obtained in connection with sensitization to the hapten diphenylcyclopropenone (DPC). These receptors all stem from a woman in her thirties with alopecia areata. Some clones in this sample may be carry-over from other donors' samples. Each CDR3 is given with its conserved first and last residue. D genes are given only for firm matches. The size field is filled for only some rows; it gives once, few, many or a size class.

v_call	d_call	clone_size	j_call	cdr3_length	cdr3_aa	cdr3_nt
TRBV6-5	.	.	TRBJ1-5	13	CASSSRGDQPQHF	TGTGCCAGCAGTTCGCGGGGGGACCAGCCCCAGCATTTT
TRBV28	TRBD1	.	TRBJ2-7	14	CASRVPTGGTVQYF	TGTGCCAGCCGAGTACCGACAGGGGGCACCGTGCAGTACTTC
TRBV20-1	TRBD2	few	TRBJ2-7	19	CSALKPGLAGVAYSYEQYF	TGCAGTGCATTAAAACCGGGACTAGCGGGAGTGGCGTATTCCTACGAGCAGTACTTC
TRBV11-2	.	.	TRBJ2-2	13	CASSFESGGELFF	TGTGCCAGCAGTTTCGAGTCGGGCGGGGAGCTGTTTTTT
TRBV18	TRBD1	few	TRBJ1-4	13	CASSPNRGEKLFF	TGTGCCAGCTCACCGAACAGGGGAGAAAAACTGTTTTTT
TRBV20-1	TRBD1	many	TRBJ2-7	14	CSATTGTGAYEQYF	TGCAGTGCTACTACCGGGACAGGGGCCTACGAGCAGTACTTC
TRBV12-3/TRBV12-4	.	many	TRBJ2-1	15	CASSPNQGSLNEQFF	TGTGCCAGCAGCCCGAACCAGGGTAGCCTTAATGAGCAGTTCTTC
TRBV7-8	TRBD1	few	TRBJ1-5	13	CASSQGGDQPQHF	TGTGCCAGCAGCCAGGGGGGAGATCAGCCCCAGCATTTT
TRBV28	.	many	TRBJ2-1	15	CASSLVSSSYNEQFF	TGTGCCAGCAGTTTAGTGTCCAGCTCCTACAATGAGCAGTTCTTC
TRBV18	TRBD1	.	TRBJ1-4	18	CASSSTGIRHRTNEKLFF	TGTGCCAGCTCGTCGACAGGGATCAGACACCGAACTAATGAAAAACTGTTTTTT
TRBV29-1	.	few	TRBJ1-1	12	CSVGTVNTEAFF	TGCAGCGTTGGAACAGTGAACACTGAAGCTTTCTTT
TRBV28	.	many	TRBJ2-7	14	CATAGRLDLYEQYF	TGTGCCACCGCTGGACGGTTAGATCTCTACGAGCAGTACTTC
TRBV12-3/TRBV12-4	.	many	TRBJ2-1	15	CASRSGIEGYNEQFF	TGTGCCAGCAGGTCTGGGATCGAGGGGTACAATGAGCAGTTCTTC
TRBV2	.	many	TRBJ2-1	11	CASSKTGRWFF	TGTGCCAGCAGTAAGACAGGGAGGTGGTTCTTC
TRBV11-2	TRBD2	medium-sized	TRBJ2-2	16	CASSPWGGANTGELFF	TGTGCCAGCAGCCCCTGGGGGGGAGCGAACACCGGGGAGCTGTTTTTT
TRBV20-1	TRBD1	few	TRBJ2-3	13	CSARQGATDTQYF	TGCAGTGCAAGACAGGGGGCTACAGATACGCAGTATTTT
TRBV11-2	.	few	TRBJ2-6	17	CASSSIGGTSGANVLTF	TGTGCCAGCAGTTCGATCGGAGGGACCTCTGGGGCCAACGTCCTGACTTTC
TRBV4-3	.	many	TRBJ2-7	15	CASSQDRGSRYEQYF	TGCGCCAGCAGCCAAGATAGGGGGAGTAGGTACGAGCAGTACTTC
TRBV28	.	many	TRBJ1-6	14	CASSYGRINSPLHF	TGTGCCAGCAGTTACGGACGGATAAATTCACCCCTCCACTTT
TRBV6-2/TRBV6-3	.	many	TRBJ2-1	15	CASSLDRGLYNEQFF	TGTGCCAGCAGCCTCGACAGAGGCCTCTACAATGAGCAGTTCTTC
TRBV28	.	.	TRBJ1-1	13	CASRVPGRTEAFF	TGTGCCAGCAGAGTTCCAGGTAGGACTGAAGCTTTCTTT
TRBV28	.	few	TRBJ2-5	13	CASSRGGNGAQYF	TGTGCCAGCAGCCGTGGGGGTAACGGGGCCCAGTACTTC
TRBV4-3	.	many	TRBJ1-5	18	CASSQDLEGSAEGQPQHF	TGCGCCAGCAGCCAAGATCTAGAAGGGAGCGCAGAGGGACAGCCCCAGCATTTT
TRBV28	.	.	TRBJ2-5	16	CASTPSGTENQETQYF	TGTGCCAGCACCCCATCGGGGACGGAGAACCAAGAGACCCAGTACTTC
TRBV20-1	.	many	TRBJ2-2	16	CSARAPRSYRTGELFF	TGCAGTGCTAGAGCCCCACGGTCTTATCGAACCGGGGAGCTGTTTTTT
TRBV28	.	.	TRBJ2-3	12	CASSLGADTQYF	TGTGCCAGCAGTTTAGGGGCTGATACGCAGTATTTT
TRBV12-3/TRBV12-4	.	few	TRBJ2-4	14	CASSLAQGKNIQYF	TGTGCCAGCAGTTTAGCTCAGGGCAAAAACATTCAGTACTTC
TRBV5-4	.	few	TRBJ1-1	13	CASSLDPNTEAFF	TGTGCCAGCAGCCTCGACCCGAACACTGAAGCTTTCTTT
TRBV30	.	few	TRBJ1-1	13	CAWMAGRNTEAFF	TGTGCCTGGATGGCAGGGCGAAACACTGAAGCTTTCTTT